This paragraph covers one T cell receptor (beta chain) sequence. What it binds is not known. The CDR3 is 17 residues long. V lost 3 bases and J lost 6; bases outside the gene matches: 9. This entry comes from a study of T-cell memory formation after mild COVID-19. Study in general: Clustering of TCRs was largely donor specific.

The study's findings and limits: Clones contracting day 15 to 85 were balanced CD4/CD8; later expanders leaned CD4+.

Using its own MiXCR run on the 5' RACE reads, TCRdb lists one record per CDR3 protein. The sample shows hundreds of thousands of distinct CDR3 sequences, roughly a fifth of them seen only once. J is TRBJ1-6 and V is TRBV12-3 or TRBV12-4, with 9 bases that match TRBD1. This clonotype originated in an adult woman who had mild COVID-19 (a few samples of this study predate the infection). Cell type and time point are not known. The source material was PBMCs or a T cell subset sorted from them (not recorded which). The CDR3 sequence: CASSLMTGTGTNSPLHF. The DNA for the CDR3 is TGTGCCAGCAGTTTGATGACCGGGACAGGGACTAATTCACCCCTCCACTTT.